This T cell receptor (beta chain) was captured in a study of CD8+CD57+ T cells in acquired aplastic anemia. As for the study in general: An average of 3.2 ug of DNA was obtained from sorted CD4+ and CD8+ cells. Study-wide results and limits: Researchers report that around 29 CD8+ CDR3 sequences appeared in both patients and controls.

An expansion of CD8+CD57+ cells by flow cytometry had been shown in patients chosen for sequencing. Blood sampling was performed on the patients, and none of them had received therapy by then. This CDR3 is 14 amino acids long. V lost 3 bases and J 0 bases, leaving 6 bases between the germline ends. This clonotype occurred many times. Antigen unknown. The study profiled TCR beta VDJ and CDR3 using genomic DNA as template. In TCRdb, the reads were re-called with MiXCR into one record per CDR3 protein. The data hold 450,000 to 600,000 distinct CDR3 sequences, with roughly a third observed a single time. This TCR came from a human donor with aplastic anemia. The chain joins TRBV12-3 or TRBV12-4 to TRBJ1-5; D is ambiguous. What was sequenced was sorted CD4+, CD8+, or CD8+CD57+ T cells (not recorded which) from PBMCs. Written as DNA, the CDR3 is TGTGCCAGCAGTTTGGAAAATAGCAATCAGCCCCAGCATTTT. The encoded protein is CASSLENSNQPQHF.